This T cell receptor (beta chain) is from a study of shared T cell receptors in the human thymus. V shed 0 bases and J shed 5 bases, with 20 bases lying between them. The germline gives CDR1 LNHNV, CDR2 YYDKDF (reference sequence). The CDR3 covers 18 residues. Only in-frame clones appear in the TCRdb table, and some are missing; sequencing was by immunoSEQ multiplex PCR. The sample has about 660,000 clones; about 89% are singletons. This sample was shared with a second study, whose subject was human thymus T cells. That source adds: Healthy Finnish infants undergoing corrective surgery for congenital heart defects were the donors.

The source of this sequence is a boy under two years old with a congenital heart defect. The sequencing sample was made of thymocytes. The V gene is TRBV15, the J gene TRBJ1-5, with a weak D call TRBD1 (5 bases). The CDR3 loop is CATSRDFNPLVGDQPQHF. For the CDR3, the DNA is TGTGCCACCAGCAGAGATTTCAACCCGCTCGTAGGGGATCAGCCCCAGCATTTT.